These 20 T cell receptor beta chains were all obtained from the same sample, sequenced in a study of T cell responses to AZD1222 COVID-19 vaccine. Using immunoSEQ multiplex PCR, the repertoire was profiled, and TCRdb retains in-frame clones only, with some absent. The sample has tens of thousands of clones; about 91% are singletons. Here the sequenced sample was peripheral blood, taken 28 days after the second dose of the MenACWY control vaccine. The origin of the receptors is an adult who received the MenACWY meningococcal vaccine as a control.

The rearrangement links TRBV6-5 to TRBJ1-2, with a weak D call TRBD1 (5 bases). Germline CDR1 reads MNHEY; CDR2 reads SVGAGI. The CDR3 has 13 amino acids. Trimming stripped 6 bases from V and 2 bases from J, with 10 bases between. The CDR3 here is CASRAGTNYGYTF. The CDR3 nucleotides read TGTGCCAGCAGGGCGGGGACCAACTATGGCTACACCTTC.

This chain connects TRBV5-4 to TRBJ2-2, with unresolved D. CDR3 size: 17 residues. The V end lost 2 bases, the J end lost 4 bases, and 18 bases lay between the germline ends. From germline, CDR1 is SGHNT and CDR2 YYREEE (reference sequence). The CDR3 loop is CASSLVNGIIPTGELFF. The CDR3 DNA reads TGTGCCAGCAGCTTAGTCAATGGCATTATTCCCACCGGGGAGCTGTTTTTT. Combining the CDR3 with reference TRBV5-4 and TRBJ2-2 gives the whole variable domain ETGVTQSPTHLIKTRGQQVTLRCSSQSGHNTVSWYQQALGQGPQFIFQYYREEENGRGNFPPRFSGLQFPNYSSELNVNALELDDSALYLCASSLVNGIIPTGELFFGEGSRLTVL.

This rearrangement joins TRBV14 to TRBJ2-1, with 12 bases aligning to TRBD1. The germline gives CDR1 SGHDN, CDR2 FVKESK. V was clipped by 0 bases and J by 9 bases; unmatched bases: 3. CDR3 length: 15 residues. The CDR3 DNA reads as TGTGCCAGCAGCCAAGACGGGACAGGGGGCGGTGAGCAGTTCTTC. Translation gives CASSQDGTGGGEQFF.

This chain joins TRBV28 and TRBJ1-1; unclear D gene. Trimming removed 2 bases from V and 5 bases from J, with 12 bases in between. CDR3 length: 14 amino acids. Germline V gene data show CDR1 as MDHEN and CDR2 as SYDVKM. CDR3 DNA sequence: TGTGCCAGCAGTTTAGCCGGGCGGGAGACTGAAGCTTTCTTT. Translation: CASSLAGRETEAFF.

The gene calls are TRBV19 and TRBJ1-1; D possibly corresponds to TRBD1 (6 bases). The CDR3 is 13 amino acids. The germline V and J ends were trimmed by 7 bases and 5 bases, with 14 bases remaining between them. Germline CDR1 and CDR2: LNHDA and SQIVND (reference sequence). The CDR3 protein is CASIRTERTEAFF. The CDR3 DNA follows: TGTGCCAGTATACGGACAGAGAGGACTGAAGCTTTCTTT.

CDR3 sequence: CASSPGRFGELFF. The CDR3 region has the DNA TGTGCCAGCAGCCCGGGACGTTTCGGGGAGCTGTTTTTT. The chain links TRBV11-2 to TRBJ2-2; either TRBD1 or TRBD2 may supply D (5 bases each). Germline V gene data show CDR1 as SGHAT and CDR2 as FQNNGV. This CDR3 is 13 amino acids long. The V end lost 5 bases, the J end lost 7 bases, and 11 bases lay between the germline ends.

CDR3 DNA: TGTGCCAGCAGTTTGACACCGAACACTGAAGCTTTCTTT. Translated: CASSLTPNTEAFF. The V gene is TRBV12-3 or TRBV12-4, the J gene TRBJ1-1; D is unresolved. V was clipped by 3 bases and J by 1 base, with 6 bases between them. The CDR3 length is 13 residues.

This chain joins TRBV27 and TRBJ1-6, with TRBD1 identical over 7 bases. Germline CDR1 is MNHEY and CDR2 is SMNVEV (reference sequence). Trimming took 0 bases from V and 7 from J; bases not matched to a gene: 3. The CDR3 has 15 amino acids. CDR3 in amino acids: CASSLSTGVNSPLHF. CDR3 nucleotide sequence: TGTGCCAGCAGTTTATCCACAGGGGTAAATTCACCCCTCCACTTT.

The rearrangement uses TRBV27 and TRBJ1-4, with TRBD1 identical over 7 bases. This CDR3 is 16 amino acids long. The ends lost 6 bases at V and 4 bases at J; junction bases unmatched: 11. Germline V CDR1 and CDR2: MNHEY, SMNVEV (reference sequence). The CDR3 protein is CASSPIPGQLNEKLFF. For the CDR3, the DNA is TGTGCCAGCAGCCCAATTCCGGGACAGCTTAATGAAAAACTGTTTTTT.

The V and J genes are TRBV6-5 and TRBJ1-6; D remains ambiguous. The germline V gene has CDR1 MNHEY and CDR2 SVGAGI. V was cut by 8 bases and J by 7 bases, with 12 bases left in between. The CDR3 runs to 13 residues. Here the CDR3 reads CASWRESNSPLHF. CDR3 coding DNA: TGTGCCAGCTGGAGGGAATCGAATTCACCCCTCCACTTT.

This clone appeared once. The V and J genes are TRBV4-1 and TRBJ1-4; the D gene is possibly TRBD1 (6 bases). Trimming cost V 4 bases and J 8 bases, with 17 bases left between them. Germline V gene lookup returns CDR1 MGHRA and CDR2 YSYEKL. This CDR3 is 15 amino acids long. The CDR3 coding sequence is TGCGCCAGCAGCCCCGGGGCACCTAGGGGGGAAAAACTGTTTTTT. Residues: CASSPGAPRGEKLFF.

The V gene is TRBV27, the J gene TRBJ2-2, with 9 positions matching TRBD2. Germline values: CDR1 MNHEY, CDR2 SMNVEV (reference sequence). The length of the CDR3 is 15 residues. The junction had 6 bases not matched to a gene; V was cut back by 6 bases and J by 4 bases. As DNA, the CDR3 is TGTGCCAGCAGAACTCAACTAGCGGGCACCGGGGAGCTGTTTTTT. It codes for CASRTQLAGTGELFF.

This CDR3 reads CASSVPGDENTEAFF. The DNA of the CDR3 is TGTGCCAGCAGCGTCCCAGGGGACGAAAACACTGAAGCTTTCTTT. The chain is built from TRBV25-1 and TRBJ1-1, with D perhaps TRBD1 (6 bases). The CDR3 is 15 residues long. V was pared by 6 bases and J by 2 bases, with 16 bases between. Per germline, CDR1 MGHDK and CDR2 SYGVNS.

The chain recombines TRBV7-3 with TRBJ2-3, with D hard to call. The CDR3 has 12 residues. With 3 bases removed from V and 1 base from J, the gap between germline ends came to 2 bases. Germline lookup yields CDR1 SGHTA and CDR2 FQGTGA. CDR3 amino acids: CASSLGTDTQYF. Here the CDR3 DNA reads TGTGCCAGCAGCTTGGGCACAGATACGCAGTATTTT.

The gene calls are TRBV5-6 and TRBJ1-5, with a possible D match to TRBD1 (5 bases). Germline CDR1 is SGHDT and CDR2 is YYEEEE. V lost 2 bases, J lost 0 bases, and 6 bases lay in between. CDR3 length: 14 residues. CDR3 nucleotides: TGTGCCAGCAGCTTAGGGACTAGCAATCAGCCCCAGCATTTT. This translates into CASSLGTSNQPQHF.

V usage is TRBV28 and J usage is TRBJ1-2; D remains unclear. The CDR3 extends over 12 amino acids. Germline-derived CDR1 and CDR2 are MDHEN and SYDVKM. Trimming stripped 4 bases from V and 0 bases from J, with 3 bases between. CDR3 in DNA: TGTGCCAGCAGTTCCTCTAACTATGGCTACACCTTC. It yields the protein CASSSSNYGYTF.

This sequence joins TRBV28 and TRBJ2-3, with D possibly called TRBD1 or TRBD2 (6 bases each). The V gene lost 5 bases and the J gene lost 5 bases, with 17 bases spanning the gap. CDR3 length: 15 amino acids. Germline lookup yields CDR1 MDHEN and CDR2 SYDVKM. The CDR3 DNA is TGTGCCAGCAGTGGACTAACACAGGGAGTAGATACGCAGTATTTT. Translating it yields CASSGLTQGVDTQYF.

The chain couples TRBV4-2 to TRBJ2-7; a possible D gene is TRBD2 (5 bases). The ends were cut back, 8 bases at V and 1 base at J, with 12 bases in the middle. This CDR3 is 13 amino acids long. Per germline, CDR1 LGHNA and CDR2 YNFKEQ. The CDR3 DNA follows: TGTGCCAGCGCAAGGACTGATTCCTACGAGCAGTACTTC. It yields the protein CASARTDSYEQYF.

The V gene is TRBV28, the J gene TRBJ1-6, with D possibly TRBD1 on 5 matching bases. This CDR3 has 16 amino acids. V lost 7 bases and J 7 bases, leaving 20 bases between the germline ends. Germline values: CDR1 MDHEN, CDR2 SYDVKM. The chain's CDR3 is CASTSPSGRLNSPLHF. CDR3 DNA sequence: TGTGCCAGCACCTCTCCTTCGGGACGGCTGAATTCACCCCTCCACTTT. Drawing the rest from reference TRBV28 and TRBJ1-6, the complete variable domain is DVKVTQSSRYLVKRTGEKVFLECVQDMDHENMFWYRQDPGLGLRLIYFSYDVKMKEKGDIPEGYSVSREKKERFSLILESASTNQTSMYLCASTSPSGRLNSPLHFGNGTRLTVT.

The CDR3 region is CASSWDRGNSPLHF. CDR3 in DNA: TGTGCCAGCAGTTGGGACAGGGGGAATTCACCCCTCCACTTT. The chain links TRBV2 to TRBJ1-6; 11 bases are a match to TRBD1. The J segment lost 7 bases and the V segment lost 5 bases, leaving 1 base of the junction unmatched. This CDR3 is 14 amino acids long. Germline loops: CDR1 SNHLY, CDR2 FYNNEI. Complete variable domain (other parts from reference TRBV2 and TRBJ1-6): EPEVTQTPSHQVTQMGQEVILRCVPISNHLYFYWYRQILGQKVEFLVSFYNNEISEKSEIFDDQFSVERPDGSNFTLKIRSTKLEDSAMYFCASSWDRGNSPLHFGNGTRLTVT.